A selection of T cell receptor beta chains follows, all from one sample in a study of control samples from healthy donors and cancer patients. Measured with immunoSEQ multiplex PCR; TCRdb has only the in-frame clones, and not every one. The sample has under 150,000 clones, approximately 91% seen once; the top ten hold roughly 8.4%. Material for sequencing was blood. These receptors came from a woman in her twenties or thirties in good health. The CDR3 runs from the conserved cysteine through the conserved F or W. D genes are given only for firm matches. The size field is filled for only some rows; it gives once, few, many or a size class.

clone size	D gene	J gene	V gene	CDR3 protein	CDR3 DNA
-	-	TRBJ1-2	TRBV3-1/TRBV3-2	CASSQSNRGYTF	TGTGCCAGCAGCCAAAGCAACCGGGGCTACACCTTC
-	-	TRBJ1-4	TRBV2	CASGLNEKLFF	TGTGCCAGTGGGCTGAATGAAAAACTGTTTTTT
-	-	TRBJ2-1	TRBV9	CASSVESGRNEQFF	TGTGCCAGCAGCGTAGAGTCAGGGCGCAATGAGCAGTTCTTC
-	-	TRBJ1-2	TRBV14	CASSQAQNPYGYTF	TGTGCCAGCAGCCAAGCTCAGAATCCCTATGGCTACACCTTC
-	TRBD1	TRBJ1-3	TRBV6-1	CASSEEQGRPGNTIYF	TGTGCCAGCAGTGAAGAACAGGGGAGGCCTGGAAACACCATATATTTT
-	TRBD1	TRBJ2-7	TRBV19	CASSILAGGYEQYF	TGTGCCAGTAGTATACTGGCAGGGGGCTACGAGCAGTACTTC
-	TRBD2	TRBJ2-1	TRBV24-1	CATSGLGGNEQFF	TGTGCCACCAGTGGGCTGGGGGGGAATGAGCAGTTCTTC
-	TRBD2	TRBJ2-7	TRBV6-5	CASSPGLANRGEQYF	TGTGCCAGCAGTCCGGGACTAGCGAATCGAGGCGAGCAGTACTTC
few	TRBD1	TRBJ1-4	TRBV5-1	CASSPGQGKREKLFF	TGCGCCAGCAGCCCCGGACAGGGCAAGAGGGAAAAACTGTTTTTT
-	-	TRBJ1-6	TRBV6-5	CASGGYNSPLHF	TGTGCCAGCGGGGGCTATAATTCACCCCTCCACTTT
once	-	TRBJ2-5	TRBV11-2	CASSLEPEETQYF	TGTGCCAGCAGCTTAGAGCCGGAAGAGACCCAGTACTTC
-	-	TRBJ2-5	TRBV11-3	CASSFGSQETQYF	TGTGCCAGCAGCTTTGGCAGCCAAGAGACCCAGTACTTC
-	TRBD1	TRBJ2-7	TRBV18	CASSLTGQGIDEQYF	TGTGCCAGCTCTCTCACGGGACAGGGTATCGACGAGCAGTACTTC
few	-	TRBJ1-3	TRBV9	CASSSERRGSGNTIYF	TGTGCCAGCAGCTCCGAGCGGAGGGGCTCGGGAAACACCATATATTTT
-	TRBD1	TRBJ1-1	TRBV30	CAWSRGTGLEAFF	TGTGCCTGGAGTCGAGGGACAGGGCTTGAAGCTTTCTTT
-	-	TRBJ1-2	TRBV28	CASSSPADRGVYGYTF	TGTGCCAGCAGTTCCCCCGCGGACAGAGGGGTCTATGGCTACACCTTC
-	-	TRBJ2-1	TRBV7-9	CASSFLPGWDEQFF	TGTGCCAGCAGCTTTTTGCCCGGATGGGATGAGCAGTTCTTC
-	-	TRBJ2-7	TRBV6-5	CASSYAPGYEQYF	TGTGCCAGCAGTTACGCACCTGGTTACGAGCAGTACTTC
-	-	TRBJ2-6	TRBV6-2/TRBV6-3	CASSSQIQFGANVLTF	TGTGCCAGCAGCAGTCAGATCCAATTCGGGGCCAACGTCCTGACTTTC
-	-	TRBJ1-2	TRBV28	CASSLFYNRDGSNYGYTF	TGTGCCAGCAGTTTATTCTATAATAGGGACGGTTCTAACTATGGCTACACCTTC
-	-	TRBJ2-5	TRBV3-1/TRBV3-2	CASSQFNSGETQYF	TGTGCCAGCAGCCAGTTCAATTCGGGGGAGACCCAGTACTTC
-	TRBD1	TRBJ2-7	TRBV5-1	CASSFDRAYEQYF	TGCGCCAGCAGCTTCGACAGGGCCTACGAGCAGTACTTC
-	-	TRBJ1-4	TRBV19	CASTNSPGLTEKLFF	TGTGCCAGTACCAATAGCCCGGGACTAACCGAAAAACTGTTTTTT
-	-	TRBJ2-6	TRBV28	CASTGTSSGANVLTF	TGTGCCAGTACAGGGACCTCTTCTGGGGCCAACGTCCTGACTTTC
-	-	TRBJ1-1	TRBV7-3	CASSLGMNTEAFF	TGTGCCAGCAGCTTGGGTATGAACACTGAAGCTTTCTTT
-	-	TRBJ2-1	TRBV18	CASSPGLGTDNEQFF	TGTGCCAGCTCACCAGGGCTAGGAACCGACAATGAGCAGTTCTTC
-	-	TRBJ1-2	TRBV6-5	CASSYGGYGYTF	TGTGCCAGCAGTTACGGGGGCTATGGCTACACCTTC
-	-	TRBJ2-2	TRBV5-1	CASTQGQETGELFF	TGCGCCAGCACTCAGGGGCAGGAGACCGGGGAGCTGTTTTTT
-	TRBD1	TRBJ2-3	TRBV2	CASKGDRVTDTQYF	TGTGCCAGCAAAGGGGACAGGGTGACAGATACGCAGTATTTT
-	-	TRBJ2-7	TRBV5-5	CASSQTRGFSYEQYF	TGTGCCAGCAGCCAGACCCGCGGCTTTTCCTACGAGCAGTACTTC
-	TRBD1	TRBJ1-5	TRBV4-2	CASSQGRGTEEYSNQPQHF	TGTGCCAGCAGCCAAGGTAGGGGGACAGAGGAATATAGCAATCAGCCCCAGCATTTT
-	-	TRBJ1-4	TRBV5-6	CASSAEGWADEKLFF	TGTGCCAGCAGCGCAGAGGGTTGGGCGGATGAAAAACTGTTTTTT
-	TRBD1	TRBJ1-5	TRBV6-1	CASSELQGRSNQPQHF	TGTGCCAGCAGTGAACTACAGGGGAGGAGCAATCAGCCCCAGCATTTT
-	TRBD2	TRBJ2-5	TRBV13	CASGRAAETQYF	TGTGCCAGCGGGAGGGCCGCCGAGACCCAGTACTTC
-	TRBD2	TRBJ2-1	TRBV9	CASSVDLAGVYNEQFF	TGTGCCAGCAGCGTAGACCTAGCGGGAGTCTACAATGAGCAGTTCTTC
few	-	TRBJ2-3	TRBV20-1	CSATQGDTQYF	TGCAGTGCTACGCAGGGAGATACGCAGTATTTT
-	-	TRBJ1-3	TRBV18	CASSLGQPYSGNTIYF	TGTGCCAGCTCACTCGGACAGCCATACTCTGGAAACACCATATATTTT
-	TRBD2	TRBJ2-1	TRBV5-1	CASSLTSAGAGYNEQFF	TGCGCCAGCAGCTTGACCTCAGCGGGAGCTGGCTACAATGAGCAGTTCTTC
-	TRBD1	TRBJ1-6	TRBV19	CASSNRGGSPLHF	TGTGCCAGTAGTAACAGGGGGGGTTCACCCCTCCACTTT
once	TRBD1	TRBJ2-1	TRBV7-9	CASSLRTGYNEQFF	TGTGCCAGCAGCTTAAGGACAGGGTACAATGAGCAGTTCTTC